Listed here is a single TCR beta chain. V was cut by 5 bases and J by 8 bases, with 18 bases left in between. The CDR3 loop spans 15 amino acids. This sample is part of a study of Graves' ophthalmopathy and Graves' hyperthyroidism. In the study overall: Peripheral blood was gathered at the point of initial diagnosis, before any treatment started.

Researchers took RNA transcripts and amplified TCR beta CDR3 regions from them. RT-PCR with HTBI primers came first, then second-round multiplex PCR. TCRdb used MiXCR to reprocess the multiplex PCR reads, holding one entry per CDR3 protein. The sample lists hundreds of thousands of distinct CDR3 sequences; 20% to 25% were seen once. The sample was peripheral blood. The sequence was obtained from a woman in her forties or fifties with Graves' ophthalmopathy. The chain joins TRBV12-3 or TRBV12-4 to TRBJ2-2; D ambiguous. The DNA for the CDR3 is TGTGCCAGCAGTACCCCCGTCTCCCTTAAGGGGGAGCTGTTTTTT. Protein sequence: CASSTPVSLKGELFF.